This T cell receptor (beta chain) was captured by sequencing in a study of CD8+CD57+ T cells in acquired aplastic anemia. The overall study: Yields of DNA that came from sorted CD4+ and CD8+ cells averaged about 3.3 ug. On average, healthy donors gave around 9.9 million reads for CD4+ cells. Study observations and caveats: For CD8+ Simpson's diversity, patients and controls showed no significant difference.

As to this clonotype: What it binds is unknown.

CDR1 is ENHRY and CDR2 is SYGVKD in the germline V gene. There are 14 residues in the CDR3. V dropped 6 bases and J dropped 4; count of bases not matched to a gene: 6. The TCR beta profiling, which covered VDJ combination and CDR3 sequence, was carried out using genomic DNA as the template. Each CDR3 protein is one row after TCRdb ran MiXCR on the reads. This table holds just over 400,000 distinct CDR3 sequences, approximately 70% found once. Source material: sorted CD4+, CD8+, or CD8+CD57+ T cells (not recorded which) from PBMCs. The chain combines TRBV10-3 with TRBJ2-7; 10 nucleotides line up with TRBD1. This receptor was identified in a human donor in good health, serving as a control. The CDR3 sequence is CAISSGTGVYEQYF. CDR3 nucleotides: TGTGCCATCAGCTCGGGGACAGGGGTTTACGAGCAGTACTTC.